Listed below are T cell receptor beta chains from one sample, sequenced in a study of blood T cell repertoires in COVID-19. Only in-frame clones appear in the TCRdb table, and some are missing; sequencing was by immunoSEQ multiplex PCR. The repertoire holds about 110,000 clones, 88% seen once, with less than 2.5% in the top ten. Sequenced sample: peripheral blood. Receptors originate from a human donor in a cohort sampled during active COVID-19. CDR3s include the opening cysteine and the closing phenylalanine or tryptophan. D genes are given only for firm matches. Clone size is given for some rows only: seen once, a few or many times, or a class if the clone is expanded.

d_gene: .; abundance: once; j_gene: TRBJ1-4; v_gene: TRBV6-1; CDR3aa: CASSENGYEKLFF; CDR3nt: TGTGCCAGCAGTGAAAACGGTTATGAAAAACTGTTTTTT
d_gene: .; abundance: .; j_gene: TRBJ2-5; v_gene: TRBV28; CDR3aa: CASSLVQEETQYF; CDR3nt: TGTGCCAGCAGTTTAGTCCAAGAGGAGACCCAGTACTTC
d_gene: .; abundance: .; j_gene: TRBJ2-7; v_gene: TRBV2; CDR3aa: CASTRVPYEQYF; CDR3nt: TGTGCCAGCACTCGCGTTCCCTACGAGCAGTACTTC
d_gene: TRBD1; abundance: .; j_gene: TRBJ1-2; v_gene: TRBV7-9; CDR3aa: CASSRGQNYGYTF; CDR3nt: TGTGCCAGCAGCAGGGGGCAGAACTATGGCTACACCTTC
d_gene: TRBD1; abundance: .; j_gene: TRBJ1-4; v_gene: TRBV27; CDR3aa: CASSSQGGGEKLFF; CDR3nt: TGTGCCAGCAGTTCACAGGGGGGAGGTGAAAAACTGTTTTTT
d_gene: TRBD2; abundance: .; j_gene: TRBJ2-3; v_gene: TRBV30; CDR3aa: CAWDRAGGPEDTQYF; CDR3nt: TGTGCCTGGGATAGAGCGGGAGGGCCCGAAGATACGCAGTATTTT
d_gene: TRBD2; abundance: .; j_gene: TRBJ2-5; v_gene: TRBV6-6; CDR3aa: CASSYQRGGGETQYF; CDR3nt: TGTGCCAGCAGTTATCAGCGGGGGGGTGGTGAGACCCAGTACTTC
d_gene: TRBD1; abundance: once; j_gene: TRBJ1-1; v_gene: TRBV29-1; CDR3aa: CSVSRSDRDTAEAFF; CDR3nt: TGCAGCGTTTCCCGTTCGGACAGGGACACGGCTGAAGCTTTCTTT
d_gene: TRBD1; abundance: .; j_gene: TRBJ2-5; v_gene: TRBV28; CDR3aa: CASSSPGQIEETQYF; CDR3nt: TGTGCCAGCAGTTCCCCGGGACAGATCGAAGAGACCCAGTACTTC
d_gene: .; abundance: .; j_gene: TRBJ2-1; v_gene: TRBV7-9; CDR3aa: CASSPRGRGYNEQFF; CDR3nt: TGTGCCAGCAGCCCCCGGGGCAGGGGCTACAATGAGCAGTTCTTC
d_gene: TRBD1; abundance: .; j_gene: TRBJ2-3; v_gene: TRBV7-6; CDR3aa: CASSLRQGGSTDTQYF; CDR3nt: TGTGCCAGCAGCCTACGACAGGGTGGGAGCACAGATACGCAGTATTTT
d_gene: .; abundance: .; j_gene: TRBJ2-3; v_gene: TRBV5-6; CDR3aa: CASSLLADTQYF; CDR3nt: TGTGCCAGCAGCTTGCTTGCAGATACGCAGTATTTT
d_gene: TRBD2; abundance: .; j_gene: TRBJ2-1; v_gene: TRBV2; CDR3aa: CASSSLAGTNNEQFF; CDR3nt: TGTGCCAGCAGTTCCCTAGCGGGGACGAACAATGAGCAGTTCTTC
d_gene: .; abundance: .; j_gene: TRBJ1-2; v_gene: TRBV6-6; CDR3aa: CASSYQGDGYTF; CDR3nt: TGTGCCAGCAGTTACCAAGGGGATGGCTACACCTTC
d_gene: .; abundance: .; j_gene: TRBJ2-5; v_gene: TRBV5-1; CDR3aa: CASSTTGSETQYF; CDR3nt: TGCGCCAGCAGCACCACAGGGTCGGAGACCCAGTACTTC
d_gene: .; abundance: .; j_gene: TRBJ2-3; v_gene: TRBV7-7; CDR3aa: CASSPGRSPTDTQYF; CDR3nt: TGTGCTAGCAGCCCGGGGAGGTCACCCACAGATACGCAGTATTTT
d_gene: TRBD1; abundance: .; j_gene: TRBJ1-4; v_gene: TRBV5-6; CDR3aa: CASSFGQGEKLFF; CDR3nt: TGTGCCAGCAGCTTCGGACAGGGTGAAAAACTGTTTTTT
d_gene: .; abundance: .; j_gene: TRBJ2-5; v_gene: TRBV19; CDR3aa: CASSGTQGLGQETQYF; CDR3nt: TGTGCCAGTAGTGGTACACAGGGCCTAGGGCAAGAGACCCAGTACTTC
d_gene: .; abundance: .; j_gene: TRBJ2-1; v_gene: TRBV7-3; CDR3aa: CASSLTSGDTEFF; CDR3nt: TGTGCCAGCAGCTTAACATCGGGGGATACCGAGTTCTTC
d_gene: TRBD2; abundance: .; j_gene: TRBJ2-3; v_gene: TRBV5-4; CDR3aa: CASSLGAGGDTQYF; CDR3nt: TGTGCCAGCAGCTTAGGAGCGGGAGGAGATACGCAGTATTTT
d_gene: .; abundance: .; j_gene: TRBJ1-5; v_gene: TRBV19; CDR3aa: CAALPNGGNQPQHF; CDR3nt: TGTGCCGCCCTGCCTAACGGAGGCAATCAGCCCCAGCATTTT
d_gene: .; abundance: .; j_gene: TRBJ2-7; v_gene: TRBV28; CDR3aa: CASSPDSTYEQYF; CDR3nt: TGTGCCAGCAGCCCCGACTCAACCTACGAGCAGTACTTC
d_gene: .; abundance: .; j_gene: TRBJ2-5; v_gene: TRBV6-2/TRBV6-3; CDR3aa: CASSYLGGETQYF; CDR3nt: TGTGCCAGCAGTTACCTAGGCGGAGAGACCCAGTACTTC
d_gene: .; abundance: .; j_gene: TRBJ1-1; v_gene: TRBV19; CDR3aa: CASSTSIGTEAFF; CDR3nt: TGTGCCAGTAGTACCTCAATCGGCACTGAAGCTTTCTTT
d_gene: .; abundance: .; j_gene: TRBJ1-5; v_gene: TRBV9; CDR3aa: CASSVDLRNQPQHF; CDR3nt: TGTGCCAGCAGCGTAGATCTGAGGAATCAGCCCCAGCATTTT
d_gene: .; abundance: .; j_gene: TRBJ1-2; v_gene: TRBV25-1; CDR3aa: CASRGYGGAHGYTF; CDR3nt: TGTGCCAGCAGAGGGTATGGGGGGGCCCATGGCTACACCTTC
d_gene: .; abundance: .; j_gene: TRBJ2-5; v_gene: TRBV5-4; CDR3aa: CASSTREQLETQYF; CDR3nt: TGTGCCAGCAGCACCCGGGAGCAGTTGGAGACCCAGTACTTC
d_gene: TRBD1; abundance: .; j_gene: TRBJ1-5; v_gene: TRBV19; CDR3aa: CASSTDRGDQPQHF; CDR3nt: TGTGCCAGTAGTACGGACAGGGGGGATCAGCCCCAGCATTTT
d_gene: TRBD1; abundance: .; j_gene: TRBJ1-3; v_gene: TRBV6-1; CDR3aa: CASSDTGQGGNTIYF; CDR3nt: TGTGCCAGCAGTGACACCGGACAGGGTGGAAACACCATATATTTT
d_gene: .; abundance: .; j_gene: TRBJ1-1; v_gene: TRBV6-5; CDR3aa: CASLGTAGDTEAFF; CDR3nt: TGTGCCAGCCTTGGGACGGCGGGAGACACTGAAGCTTTCTTT
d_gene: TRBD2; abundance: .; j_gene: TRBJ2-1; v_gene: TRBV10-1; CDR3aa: CASSAGGGGNNEQFF; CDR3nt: TGCGCCAGCAGTGCCGGCGGGGGGGGGAACAATGAGCAGTTCTTC